One and the same sample provided the 21 T cell receptor beta chains below, sequenced in a study of CD8 T cells in Susac syndrome (dated by TCRdb to the late 2010s). Libraries were built with the immunoSEQ multiplex PCR assay. RNA was extracted with the RNeasy kit and about 0.5 to 1 ug was reverse transcribed using random hexamers. Using fastp at Q25 and MiXCR, TCRdb reprocessed the public reads and kept productive beta chains. Rows are unified per CDR3 protein, each entry keeping the most common DNA and genes. Here the sample has approximately 150,000 distinct CDR3 sequences; 94% occur a single time. Roughly 0.083% of the sample rests with the top ten. The sample taken for sequencing was CD4+ T cells from PBMCs. These receptors were taken from a human donor in good health.

V is TRBV30 and J is TRBJ2-6, with D perhaps TRBD1 (6 bases). This CDR3 spans 16 amino acids. V was cut by 0 bases and J by 2 bases, with 11 bases left in between. Germline CDR1 reads GTSNPN; CDR2 reads SVGIG (reference sequence). CDR3 in amino acids: CAWSVRSGAGANVLTF. The CDR3 nucleotides are TGTGCCTGGAGTGTACGGTCAGGGGCTGGGGCCAACGTCCTGACTTTC.

The gene calls are TRBV3-1 and TRBJ1-1; D unresolved. The CDR3 totals 16 residues. Germline CDR1 and CDR2: LGHDT and YNNKEL (reference sequence). V gave up 4 bases and J gave up 1 base, with 16 bases separating them. The CDR3 coding sequence is TGTGCCAGCAGCCCCCTAACGGGAGCAAGGAACACTGAAGCTTTCTTT. Its translation is CASSPLTGARNTEAFF.

In its sample, this clonotype was seen once. The chain uses TRBV3-1 and TRBJ1-1, with 7 bases aligning to TRBD1. The CDR3 covers 12 residues. The ends lost 4 bases at V and 8 bases at J; junction bases unmatched: 4. Germline CDR1 reads LGHDT; CDR2 reads YNNKEL (reference sequence). This CDR3 is CASSRPGQEAFF. Here the CDR3 DNA reads TGTGCCAGCAGCCGCCCGGGACAGGAAGCTTTCTTT.

This chain links TRBV11-2 with TRBJ1-3, with D unresolved. CDR3 length: 15 amino acids. V lost 5 bases and J lost 0, with 11 bases in between. Per the germline V gene, CDR1 is SGHAT and CDR2 is FQNNGV. CDR3 in amino acids: CASSLTDGSGNTIYF. The CDR3, as DNA: TGTGCCAGCAGCCTGACGGACGGCTCTGGAAACACCATATATTTT.

The chain employs TRBV30 and TRBJ1-2; D is uncertain. The V and J ends lost 3 bases and 2 bases respectively, with 10 bases between them. CDR1 and CDR2 (germline): GTSNPN, SVGIG (reference sequence). This CDR3 is built from 13 residues. The CDR3 here is CAWRTPPNYGYTF. CDR3 bases: TGTGCCTGGAGAACCCCCCCGAACTATGGCTACACCTTC.

This clonotype was seen only once. The chain recombines TRBV5-1 with TRBJ1-2; perhaps TRBD1 as D (5 bases). Germline CDR1 reads SGHRS; CDR2 reads YFSETQ. The ends were cut back, 4 bases at V and 4 bases at J, with 14 bases in the middle. The CDR3 is made up of 14 amino acids. In DNA form, the CDR3 reads TGCGCCAGCAGCAGACTACAGGATAGCTATGGCTACACCTTC. It yields the protein CASSRLQDSYGYTF.

The chain employs TRBV7-6 and TRBJ2-7; D is uncertain. V gave up 5 bases and J gave up 7 bases, with 21 bases separating them. The length of the CDR3 is 15 residues. Germline CDR1 and CDR2: SGHVS and FNYEAQ. Here the CDR3 reads CASSHDFAGPGEQYF. The CDR3 DNA reads TGTGCCAGCAGCCATGATTTCGCCGGGCCCGGGGAGCAGTACTTC.

The V and J genes are TRBV12-3 or TRBV12-4 and TRBJ2-2, with 10 bases identical to TRBD2. The ends lost 3 bases at V and 1 base at J; junction bases unmatched: 14. The CDR3 runs to 20 residues. CDR3 sequence (DNA): TGTGCCAGCAGTTTTCACCGACTAGCGGGCGTAAGGGGGAACACCGGGGAGCTGTTTTTT. Residues: CASSFHRLAGVRGNTGELFF.

This clonotype has more than one count but fewer than ten. This sequence joins TRBV5-1 and TRBJ2-4, with TRBD2 identical over 8 bases. J gave up 8 bases and V 4 bases, and 8 bases lay outside the gene matches. This CDR3 is built from 14 residues. Germline V lookup: CDR1 SGHRS, CDR2 YFSETQ. The chain's CDR3 is CASSPSAGVDIQYF. CDR3 sequence (DNA): TGCGCCAGCAGCCCCTCAGCGGGAGTGGACATTCAGTACTTC.

The chain has TRBV20-1 and TRBJ2-5; D not resolved. V lost 3 bases to trimming and J lost 4 bases, with 12 bases between them. The CDR3 is 13 amino acids. CDR1 is DFQATT and CDR2 is SNEGSKA in the germline V gene (reference sequence). In DNA form, the CDR3 reads TGCAGTGCTAGTGTTCAAGTGGGAGAGACCCAGTACTTC. Its protein product is CSASVQVGETQYF.

The V and J genes are TRBV11-2 and TRBJ1-3; D uncertain. The CDR3 totals 17 residues. CDR1 SGHAT and CDR2 FQNNGV come from the germline V gene. V was shortened by 1 base and J by 0 bases, with 13 bases between the two germline ends. The CDR3 spells CASSLANGQDSGNTIYF. The CDR3 nucleotides read TGTGCCAGCAGCTTAGCCAACGGGCAGGACTCTGGAAACACCATATATTTT. The variable domain in full, completed from reference TRBV11-2 and TRBJ1-3, reads EAGVAQSPRYKIIEKRQSVAFWCNPISGHATLYWYQQILGQGPKLLIQFQNNGVVDDSQLPKDRFSAERLKGVDSTLKIQPAKLEDSAVYLCASSLANGQDSGNTIYFGEGSWLTVV.

This clonotype was seen only once. V gene TRBV5-6 combines with J gene TRBJ2-2, with 8 nucleotides matching TRBD1. V was pared by 6 bases and J by 6 bases, with 7 bases of the junction left unmatched. From germline, CDR1 is SGHDT and CDR2 YYEEEE. CDR3 length: 14 amino acids. The CDR3 DNA sequence: TGTGCCAGCATCGGACAGGGAGTGGCCGGGGAGCTGTTTTTT. Translation: CASIGQGVAGELFF. Filled out from reference TRBV5-6 and TRBJ2-2, the complete variable domain reads DAGVTQSPTHLIKTRGQQVTLRCSPKSGHDTVSWYQQALGQGPQFIFQYYEEEERQRGNFPDRFSGHQFPNYSSELNVNALLLGDSALYLCASIGQGVAGELFFGEGSRLTVL.

The gene calls are TRBV29-1 and TRBJ1-5, with 7 bases aligning to TRBD1. Germline V gives CDR1 SQVTM, CDR2 ANQGSEA. This CDR3 region has 13 residues. Trimming removed 4 bases from V and 1 base from J; junction bases left unmatched: 1. The chain's CDR3 is CSVVQGSNQPQHF. In DNA, the CDR3 is TGCAGCGTTGTACAGGGGAGCAATCAGCCCCAGCATTTT.

The CDR3 sequence: CSAARTGGNSKAFF. In DNA, the CDR3 is TGCAGTGCTGCCCGGACAGGGGGAAATTCTAAAGCTTTCTTT. The chain is built from TRBV20-1 and TRBJ1-1, with 10 bases matching TRBD1. J lost 9 bases, V lost 5 bases, and 12 bases had no gene match. The CDR3 spans 14 residues. Germline CDR1 reads DFQATT; CDR2 reads SNEGSKA (reference sequence).

This chain joins TRBV28 and TRBJ2-1; D is uncertain. Germline-derived CDR1 and CDR2 are MDHEN and SYDVKM. Trimming stripped 1 base from V and 5 bases from J, with 6 bases between. This CDR3 has 13 residues. As DNA, the CDR3 is TGTGCCAGCAGTTTATACGGCGACAATGAGCAGTTCTTC. Protein: CASSLYGDNEQFF.

The chain uses TRBV5-1 and TRBJ1-4, with D unresolved. Germline CDR1 is SGHRS and CDR2 is YFSETQ. The CDR3 contains 16 residues. The germline V and J ends were trimmed by 3 bases and 0 bases, with 12 bases remaining between them. In DNA form, the CDR3 reads TGCGCCAGCAGCTCCGGACCGACTCCAACTAATGAAAAACTGTTTTTT. It specifies CASSSGPTPTNEKLFF. The whole variable domain, filled in from reference TRBV5-1 and TRBJ1-4, reads KAGVTQTPRYLIKTRGQQVTLSCSPISGHRSVSWYQQTPGQGLQFLFEYFSETQRNKGNFPGRFSGRQFSNSRSEMNVSTLELGDSALYLCASSSGPTPTNEKLFFGSGTQLSVL.

V gene TRBV11-2 combines with J gene TRBJ2-3; 9 bases are a match to TRBD2. The CDR3 has 17 residues. With V trimmed by 5 bases and J by 0 bases, 9 bases remained unmatched. CDR1 SGHAT and CDR2 FQNNGV come from the germline V gene. The CDR3 nucleotides read TGTGCCAGCAGCCTATTGAGCGGGAGGCTGAGCACAGATACGCAGTATTTT. Protein product: CASSLLSGRLSTDTQYF.

The rearrangement uses TRBV7-2 and TRBJ2-2; TRBD2 matches at 10 bases. This CDR3 has 15 amino acids. Germline values: CDR1 SGHTA, CDR2 FQGNSA. V shed 5 bases, J shed 5 bases, and the junction held 5 bases outside the gene matches. Written as DNA, the CDR3 is TGTGCCAGCAGCCTTAATAGCGGGAGGACCGGGGAGCTGTTTTTT. Amino acids: CASSLNSGRTGELFF.

V gene TRBV6-4 combines with J gene TRBJ1-1; D unresolved. Germline CDR1 reads MRHNA; CDR2 reads SNTAGT. V was trimmed by 6 bases and J by 6 bases, leaving 20 bases between them. CDR3 length: 15 amino acids. This chain's CDR3 is CASRAVASRVAEAFF. CDR3 sequence (DNA): TGTGCCAGCAGAGCCGTGGCGTCCCGGGTTGCTGAAGCTTTCTTT.

This clonotype was seen only once. J is TRBJ2-2 and V is TRBV6-6, with 10 bases identical to TRBD2. CDR3 length: 15 residues. J gave up 1 base and V 6 bases, and 2 bases lay outside the gene matches. CDR1 is MNHNY and CDR2 is SVGAGI in the germline V gene (reference sequence). For the CDR3, the DNA is TGTGCCAGCAGATCTAGCGGGAGGAACACCGGGGAGCTGTTTTTT. Amino acids: CASRSSGRNTGELFF.

This clonotype was observed once. This chain joins TRBV5-1 and TRBJ1-1, with a possible D match to TRBD1 (5 bases). Germline V gene lookup returns CDR1 SGHRS and CDR2 YFSETQ. CDR3 length: 13 residues. V lost 4 bases and J lost 1, with 8 bases in between. CDR3: CASSAQENTEAFF. The CDR3 nucleotides are TGCGCCAGCAGCGCACAGGAGAACACTGAAGCTTTCTTT.